The clone carrying this T cell receptor (beta chain) has a single count. Original processing notes: Reference gene primers were amplified, and this amplification served to estimate nucleated cell counts. Libraries were prepared by immunoSEQ multiplex PCR; TCRdb keeps only in-frame clonotypes and omits some of them. The V and J calls and the clone size are those of that table, but D and trimming were determined from the DNA. Here the sample spans approximately 250,000 clones, about 80% being singletons. Each participant's cohort was designated according to participant-reported clinical history. The data originate from a study of blood T cell repertoires in COVID-19. Study background: There were acute and convalescent COVID-19 samples, and they came from the United States, Italy and Spain. Sample material is recorded as cDNA or gDNA derived from T cells, B-cell-depleted T cells, or PBMCs.

Trimming at V came to 5 bases and at J to 0 bases, leaving 11 bases not matched to a gene. CDR1 SGHTA and CDR2 FQGTGA come from the germline V gene. There are 19 residues in the CDR3. This rearrangement joins TRBV7-3 to TRBJ2-2; 11 bases line up with TRBD2. The sequence came from a man in his forties or fifties who had recovered from COVID-19. The sequenced sample consisted of PBMCs or T cells enriched from blood (not recorded which). CDR3 nucleotide sequence: TGTGCCAGCAGCAGAATACCGGGACTAGCGGAGGCGAACACCGGGGAGCTGTTTTTT. This codes for CASSRIPGLAEANTGELFF.